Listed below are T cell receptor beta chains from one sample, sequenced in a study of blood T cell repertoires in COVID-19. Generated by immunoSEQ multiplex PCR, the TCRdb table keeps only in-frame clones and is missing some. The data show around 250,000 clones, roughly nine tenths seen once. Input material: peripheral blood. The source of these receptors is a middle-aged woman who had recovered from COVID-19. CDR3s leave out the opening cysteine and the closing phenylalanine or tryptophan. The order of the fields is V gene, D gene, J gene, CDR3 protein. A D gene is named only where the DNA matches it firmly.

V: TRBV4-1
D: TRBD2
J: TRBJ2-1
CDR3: ASSHPGGLLVNEQF

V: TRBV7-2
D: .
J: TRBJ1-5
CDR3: ASSFGYSNQPQH

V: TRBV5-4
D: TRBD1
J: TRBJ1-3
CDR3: ASSWDRGLSGNTIY

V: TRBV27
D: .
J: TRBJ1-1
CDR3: ASSERGEAF

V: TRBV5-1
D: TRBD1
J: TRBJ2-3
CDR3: ASSPDRAKTDTQY

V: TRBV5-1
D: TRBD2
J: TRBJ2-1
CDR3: ASSFTSGAYNEQF

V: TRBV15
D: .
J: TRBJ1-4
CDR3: ATSRGSFATNEKLF

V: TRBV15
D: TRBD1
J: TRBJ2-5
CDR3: ATSSKQGLYQETQY

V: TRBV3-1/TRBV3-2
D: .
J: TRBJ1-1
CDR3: ASSINSGGTEAF

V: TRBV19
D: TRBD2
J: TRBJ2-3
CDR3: ASSTLAGTDTQY

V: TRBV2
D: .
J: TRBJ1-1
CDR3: ASRRDRDTEAF

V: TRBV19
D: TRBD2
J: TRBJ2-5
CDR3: ASTQRLAADTETQY

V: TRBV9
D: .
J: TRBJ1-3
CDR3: ASSEGPGNTIY

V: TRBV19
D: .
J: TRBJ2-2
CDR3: ASSRGYTGELF

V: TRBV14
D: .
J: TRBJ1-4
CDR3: ASSWANEKLF

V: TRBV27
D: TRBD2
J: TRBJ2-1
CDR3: ASSFLAGGPYNEQF

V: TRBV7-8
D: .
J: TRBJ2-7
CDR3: ASSLAGTLASYEQY

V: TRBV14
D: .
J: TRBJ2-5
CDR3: ASRGSGETQY

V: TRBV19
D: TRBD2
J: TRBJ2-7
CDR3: ASSMGLAGYYEQY

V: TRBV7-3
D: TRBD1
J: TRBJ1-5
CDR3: ASSLEGTVSNQPQH

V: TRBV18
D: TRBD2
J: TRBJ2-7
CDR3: ASSPGTNVGEQY

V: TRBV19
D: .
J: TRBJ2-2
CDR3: ASSISGGHVGELF

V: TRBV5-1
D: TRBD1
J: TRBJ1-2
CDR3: ASSMGTGGDYGYT

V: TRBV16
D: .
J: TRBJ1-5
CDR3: ASSPGHSKNQPQH

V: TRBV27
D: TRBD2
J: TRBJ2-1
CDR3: ASSPGLAKSSYNEQF

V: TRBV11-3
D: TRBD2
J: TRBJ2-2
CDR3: ASSPGSGGRGELF

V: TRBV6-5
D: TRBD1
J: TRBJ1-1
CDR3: ASLRGTEAF

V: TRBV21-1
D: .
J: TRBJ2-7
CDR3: ATPLWGQGANEQY

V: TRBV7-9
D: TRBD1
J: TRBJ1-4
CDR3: ASSPPGQINEKLF

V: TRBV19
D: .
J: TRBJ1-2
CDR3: ASSSTGIGYT

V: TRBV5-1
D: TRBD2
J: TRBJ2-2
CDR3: ASSLDAAGGGTGELF

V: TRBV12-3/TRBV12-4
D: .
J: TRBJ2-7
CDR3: ASSLRGIGEQY

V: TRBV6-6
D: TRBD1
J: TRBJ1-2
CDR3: ASSSRDRVVYGYT

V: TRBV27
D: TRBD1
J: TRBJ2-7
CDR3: ASARGQGDEQY

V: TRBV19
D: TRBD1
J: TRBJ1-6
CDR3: ASRRTGMESPLH

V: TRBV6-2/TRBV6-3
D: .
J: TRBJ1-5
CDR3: ASSPSLGPQH

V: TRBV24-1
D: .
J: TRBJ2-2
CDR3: ATSRTPQGFDGELF

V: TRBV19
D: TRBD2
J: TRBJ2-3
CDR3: ATHGLAGYDTQY

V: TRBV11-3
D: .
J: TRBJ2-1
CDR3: ASSLAGDLNEQF

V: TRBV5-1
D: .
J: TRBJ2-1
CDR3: ASSPELTGQKGNEQF

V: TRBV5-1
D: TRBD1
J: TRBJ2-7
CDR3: ASSEGQGAYEQY

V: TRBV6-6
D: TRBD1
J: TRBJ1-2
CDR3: ASRKNRDRANYGYT

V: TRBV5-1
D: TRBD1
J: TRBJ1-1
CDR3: ASSLVAGGVPEAF

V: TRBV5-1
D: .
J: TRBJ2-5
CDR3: ASSLGRSRSGTQY

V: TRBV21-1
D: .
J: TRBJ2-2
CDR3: ASSISRGTGELF

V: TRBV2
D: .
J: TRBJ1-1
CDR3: ASRANMNTEAF

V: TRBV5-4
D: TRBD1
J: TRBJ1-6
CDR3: ASSLRTGGPQPLH

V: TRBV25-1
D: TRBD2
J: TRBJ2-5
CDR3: ASSAPGLAGQETQY

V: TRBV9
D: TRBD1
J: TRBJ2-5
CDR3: ASSGTGLYQETQY

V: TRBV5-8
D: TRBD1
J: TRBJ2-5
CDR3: ASSSGQGGIETQY

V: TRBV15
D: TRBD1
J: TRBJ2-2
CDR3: ATSTYRGPTGELF

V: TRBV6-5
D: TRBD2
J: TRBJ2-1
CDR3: ATTKWGGLNEQF